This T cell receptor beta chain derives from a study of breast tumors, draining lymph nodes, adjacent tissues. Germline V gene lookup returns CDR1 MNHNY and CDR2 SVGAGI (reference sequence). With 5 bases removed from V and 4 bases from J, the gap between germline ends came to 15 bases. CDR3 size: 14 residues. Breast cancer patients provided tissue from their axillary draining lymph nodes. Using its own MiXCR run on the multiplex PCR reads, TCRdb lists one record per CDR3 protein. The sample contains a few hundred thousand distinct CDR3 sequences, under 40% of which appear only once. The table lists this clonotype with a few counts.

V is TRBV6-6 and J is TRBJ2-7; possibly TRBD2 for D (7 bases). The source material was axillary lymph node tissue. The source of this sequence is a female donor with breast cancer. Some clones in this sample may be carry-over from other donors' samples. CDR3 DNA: TGTGCCAGCAGTCACGCGAAGGGGGGGTACGAGCAGTACTTC. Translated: CASSHAKGGYEQYF.